The clone carrying this T cell receptor beta chain shows up as medium-sized by frequency. Each sample's input was approximately 0.25 ug genomic DNA, some 34,000 genome equivalents. The data were taken from a study of T cell clusters in autoimmune cytopenias. TRB was amplified by touch-down multiplex PCR, primer pools A and B combined. From its re-call of the multiplex PCR reads, TCRdb lists each CDR3 protein once, without DNA. The sample shows some 3,900 distinct CDR3 sequences, and approximately 40% sits with its ten largest clones. The CDR3 length is 14 residues. CDR1 and CDR2 (germline): MNHEY, SVGAGI. These same records also appear under a second study, on T cell repertoires in aging, cancer and after chemotherapy.

The receptor's source is a human donor in good health. J is TRBJ1-1 and V is TRBV6-5. Material: peripheral blood. The CDR3 spells CASSKTGRATEAFF.